The T cell receptor beta chain under discussion was sequenced for a study of blood T cell repertoires in COVID-19. The CDR3 loop spans 20 amino acids. Germline V gene data show CDR1 as SNHLY and CDR2 as FYNNEI. V was pared by 0 bases and J by 1 base, with 19 bases between. Using immunoSEQ multiplex PCR, the repertoire was profiled, and TCRdb retains in-frame clones only, with some absent. The repertoire has 350,000 to 400,000 clones, 88% of them found once; the top ten carry over 0.9%. Participant-reported clinical history was the basis for cohort assignment. J is TRBJ1-6 and V is TRBV2, with no clear D. The receptor was isolated from a woman aged 25-40 years with acute COVID-19. Sequences were obtained from PBMCs or T cells enriched from blood (not recorded which). CDR3 sequence (DNA): TGTGCCAGCAGTGAAGCTTTGGGCCTTGGGGAGCTGTCCTATAATTCACCCCTCCACTTT. It yields the protein CASSEALGLGELSYNSPLHF. Based on the CDR3 plus reference TRBV2 and TRBJ1-6, the full variable domain is EPEVTQTPSHQVTQMGQEVILRCVPISNHLYFYWYRQILGQKVEFLVSFYNNEISEKSEIFDDQFSVERPDGSNFTLKIRSTKLEDSAMYFCASSEALGLGELSYNSPLHFGNGTRLTVT.